Shown below are 23 T cell receptor beta chains from a single sample sequenced in a study of CD8 T cells in Susac syndrome. The authors reverse transcribed roughly 0.45 to 1 ug RNA with random hexamers. MiXCR was run by TCRdb on the immunoSEQ multiplex PCR reads, yielding one entry per CDR3 protein. The sample holds about 300,000 distinct CDR3 sequences, 65% to 90% seen once. Sequencing input: CD8+ T cells from PBMCs. Every receptor here comes from a human donor with multiple sclerosis.

This clonotype came up once. The chain employs TRBV29-1 and TRBJ2-2; TRBD1 matches 9 bases. From germline, CDR1 is SQVTM and CDR2 ANQGSEA. CDR3 size: 16 residues. V shed 6 bases, J shed 6 bases, and the junction held 14 bases outside the gene matches. Written as DNA, the CDR3 is TGCAGCGTCCTGCGGGCCGGGACAGGGTCGTCCGGGGAGCTGTTTTTT. Its protein product is CSVLRAGTGSSGELFF.

This chain links TRBV7-9 with TRBJ2-1; 13 bases fit TRBD2. V gave up 5 bases and J gave up 5 bases; unmatched junction bases: 9. Per germline, CDR1 SEHNR and CDR2 FQNEAQ (reference sequence). This CDR3 region has 17 residues. DNA of the CDR3: TGTGCCAGCAGCCCTACCGGGACTAGCGGGATAAACAATGAGCAGTTCTTC. Protein: CASSPTGTSGINNEQFF. The entire variable domain, with the rest obtained from reference TRBV7-9 and TRBJ2-1, is as follows: DTGVSQNPRHKITKRGQNVTFRCDPISEHNRLYWYRQTLGQGPEFLTYFQNEAQLEKSRLLSDRFSAERPKGSFSTLEIQRTEQGDSAMYLCASSPTGTSGINNEQFFGPGTRLTVL.

CDR3 in amino acids: CASSSSGGGRTGELFF. In DNA form, the CDR3 reads TGTGCCAGCAGCTCCTCGGGCGGTGGTAGGACCGGGGAGCTGTTTTTT. The chain employs TRBV5-6 and TRBJ2-2; D is ambiguous. The CDR3 loop spans 16 amino acids. The V gene's germline CDR1 is SGHDT and CDR2 YYEEEE. V lost 3 bases, J lost 5 bases, and 17 bases lay in between. The whole variable domain, remainder taken from reference TRBV5-6 and TRBJ2-2, is DAGVTQSPTHLIKTRGQQVTLRCSPKSGHDTVSWYQQALGQGPQFIFQYYEEEERQRGNFPDRFSGHQFPNYSSELNVNALLLGDSALYLCASSSSGGGRTGELFFGEGSRLTVL.

The chain carries TRBV15 and TRBJ1-1, with unresolved D. This CDR3 region has 12 residues. Trimming pared 5 bases from V and 3 bases from J, leaving 7 bases between. Per germline, CDR1 LNHNV and CDR2 YYDKDF (reference sequence). This CDR3 is CATSDFYTEAFF. The DNA of the CDR3 is TGTGCCACCAGCGATTTCTACACTGAAGCTTTCTTT. Drawing the rest from reference TRBV15 and TRBJ1-1, the complete variable domain is DAMVIQNPRYQVTQFGKPVTLSCSQTLNHNVMYWYQQKSSQAPKLLFHYYDKDFNNEADTPDNFQSRRPNTSFCFLDIRSPGLGDTAMYLCATSDFYTEAFFGQGTRLTVV.

The chain combines TRBV7-2 with TRBJ2-1; 10 nucleotides agree with TRBD2. The germline gives CDR1 SGHTA, CDR2 FQGNSA. Losses at the gene ends were 5 bases for V and 6 bases for J; bases not matched to a gene: 13. The CDR3 length is 17 residues. DNA for the CDR3: TGTGCCAGCAGCCCGATGGGTTGGAGCGGGAGGGGCAATGAGCAGTTCTTC. It encodes CASSPMGWSGRGNEQFF.

This rearrangement joins TRBV7-2 to TRBJ1-5; the D gene is possibly TRBD1 (6 bases). Germline lookup yields CDR1 SGHTA and CDR2 FQGNSA. Trimming removed 5 bases from V and 6 bases from J, with 17 bases in between. There are 15 residues in the CDR3. CDR3 in amino acids: CASSAALGGRQPQHF. The CDR3 DNA reads TGTGCCAGCAGCGCAGCCCTCGGGGGCCGTCAGCCCCAGCATTTT.

This clonotype was seen only a few times. The CDR3 loop is CASSQTNTGELFF. The CDR3 DNA follows: TGTGCCAGCAGTCAGACGAACACCGGGGAGCTGTTTTTT. J is TRBJ2-2 and V is TRBV6-5, with D unresolved. V was pared by 5 bases and J by 0 bases, with 4 bases between. The CDR3 has 13 amino acids. Per germline, CDR1 MNHEY and CDR2 SVGAGI.

This clonotype turned up a few times. The genes are TRBV5-1 and TRBJ2-3; D uncertain. The CDR3 runs to 18 residues. CDR1 is SGHRS, CDR2 YFSETQ, per germline. V lost 1 base, J lost 10 bases, and 28 bases lay in between. For the CDR3, the DNA is TGCGCCAGCAGCTTGACTCAGAGTCGGACGGCTCCCGCTCATGCGCAGTATTTT. It is translated as CASSLTQSRTAPAHAQYF.

This clonotype is a singleton in its sample. The chain links TRBV19 to TRBJ1-1; D not certain. Trimming shortened V by 6 bases and J by 6 bases, and 14 bases separated the two germline ends. This CDR3 is 13 amino acids long. Germline V lookup: CDR1 LNHDA, CDR2 SQIVND (reference sequence). DNA for the CDR3: TGTGCCAGTAGAATGTCTCGGCGTTCTGAAGCTTTCTTT. Translating it yields CASRMSRRSEAFF. Based on the CDR3 plus reference TRBV19 and TRBJ1-1, the full variable domain is DGGITQSPKYLFRKEGQNVTLSCEQNLNHDAMYWYRQDPGQGLRLIYYSQIVNDFQKGDIAEGYSVSREKKESFPLTVTSAQKNPTAFYLCASRMSRRSEAFFGQGTRLTVV.

J is TRBJ1-1 and V is TRBV7-8, with D possibly matching TRBD1 (5 bases). Germline values: CDR1 SGHVS, CDR2 FQNEAQ. Deletions cut 5 bases from V and 4 bases from J, with 17 bases between. This CDR3 contains 15 residues. For the CDR3, the DNA is TGTGCCAGCAGCCTAAGGGAGGGGATGGGCACTGAAGCTTTCTTT. Encoded protein: CASSLREGMGTEAFF.

This clonotype was seen only a few times. This chain joins TRBV10-1 and TRBJ1-5, with a possible D match to TRBD1 (5 bases). V lost 6 bases to trimming and J lost 4 bases, with 10 bases between them. Germline CDR1 is WNHNN and CDR2 is SYGVQD (reference sequence). This CDR3 spans 13 amino acids. The CDR3 nucleotides are TGCGCCAGCAGCGAAAGGGGAAATCAGCCCCAGCATTTT. It codes for CASSERGNQPQHF.

This chain joins TRBV18 and TRBJ2-7; 9 positions agree with TRBD1. Germline CDR1 reads KGHSH; CDR2 reads LQKENI. Losses at the gene ends were 3 bases for V and 5 bases for J; bases not matched to a gene: 11. This CDR3 is built from 16 residues. CDR3 sequence: CASSPSTGTGIHEQYF. The DNA of the CDR3 is TGTGCCAGCTCACCCTCCACCGGGACAGGGATTCACGAGCAGTACTTC.

The chain uses TRBV13 and TRBJ1-1, with unresolved D. The CDR3 contains 15 residues. Germline CDR1 reads PRHDT; CDR2 reads FYEKMQ (reference sequence). Trimming pared 0 bases from V and 8 bases from J, leaving 16 bases between. The chain's CDR3 is CASSLGRVPQTEAFF. The CDR3 DNA sequence: TGTGCCAGCAGCTTAGGTAGGGTCCCTCAGACCGAAGCTTTCTTT. The full variable domain, in which reference TRBV13 and TRBJ1-1 provide the parts outside the CDR3, is AAGVIQSPRHLIKEKRETATLKCYPIPRHDTVYWYQQGPGQDPQFLISFYEKMQSDKGSIPDRFSAQQFSDYHSELNMSSLELGDSALYFCASSLGRVPQTEAFFGQGTRLTVV.

The rearrangement links TRBV2 to TRBJ2-6; D unresolved. CDR3 length equals 13 residues. Germline assignment: CDR1 SNHLY and CDR2 FYNNEI. The V end lost 11 bases, the J end lost 4 bases, and 12 bases lay between the germline ends. This CDR3 reads CAAVTRGANVLTF. As DNA, the CDR3 is TGTGCCGCCGTTACGCGGGGGGCCAACGTCCTGACTTTC.

This chain joins TRBV14 and TRBJ2-1; no clear D gene. Trimming stripped 4 bases from V and 0 bases from J, with 16 bases between. The CDR3 extends over 17 amino acids. Germline V lookup: CDR1 SGHDN, CDR2 FVKESK. The CDR3 sequence is CASSRVSGLSSYNEQFF. The CDR3 DNA reads TGTGCCAGCAGCCGCGTATCAGGATTAAGCTCCTACAATGAGCAGTTCTTC.

The genes are TRBV20-1 and TRBJ2-2, with D tentatively TRBD1 (5 bases). The CDR3 is 15 amino acids. CDR1 and CDR2 (germline): DFQATT, SNEGSKA (reference sequence). V was cut by 0 bases and J by 3 bases, with 11 bases left in between. The CDR3 sequence: CSARDGQGDTGELFF. CDR3 DNA sequence: TGCAGTGCTAGAGATGGGCAGGGTGACACCGGGGAGCTGTTTTTT.

The rearrangement uses TRBV28 and TRBJ1-1; tentative D call: TRBD1 (6 bases). Between the trimmed V and J ends, which lost 4 bases and 4 bases, there was a span of 13 bases. The length of the CDR3 is 14 residues. Germline-derived CDR1 and CDR2 are MDHEN and SYDVKM. CDR3 bases: TGTGCCAGCAGTTCTCTACAGGGAGGCACTGAAGCTTTCTTT. It codes for CASSSLQGGTEAFF.

The J gene is TRBJ1-5, the V gene TRBV5-6; D uncertain. The CDR3 sequence is 15 residues long. V dropped 1 base and J dropped 3 bases, with 11 bases sitting between them. Germline CDR1 is SGHDT and CDR2 is YYEEEE. This CDR3 reads CASSLKYLSNQPQHF. For the CDR3, the DNA is TGTGCCAGCAGCTTGAAATATCTCTCCAATCAGCCCCAGCATTTT.

The chain links TRBV28 to TRBJ1-5, with D maybe TRBD1 (5 bases). The CDR3 has 16 amino acids. Germline V gene data show CDR1 as MDHEN and CDR2 as SYDVKM. The ends were cut back, 3 bases at V and 0 bases at J, with 12 bases in the middle. CDR3 in DNA: TGTGCCAGCAGTTTGATAGGGGCCAATAGCAATCAGCCCCAGCATTTT. It yields the protein CASSLIGANSNQPQHF. Full variable domain (missing parts from reference TRBV28 and TRBJ1-5): DVKVTQSSRYLVKRTGEKVFLECVQDMDHENMFWYRQDPGLGLRLIYFSYDVKMKEKGDIPEGYSVSREKKERFSLILESASTNQTSMYLCASSLIGANSNQPQHFGDGTRLSIL.

J is TRBJ2-1 and V is TRBV10-3; D ambiguous. The CDR3 is 14 residues long. The germline V and J ends were trimmed by 0 bases and 8 bases, with 11 bases remaining between them. Germline CDR1 reads ENHRY; CDR2 reads SYGVKD. The CDR3 bases are TGTGCCATCAGTGAGTCCCGGCAGTGGGATGAGCAGTTCTTC. Translation: CAISESRQWDEQFF.

The V gene is TRBV12-3 or TRBV12-4, the J gene TRBJ2-7, with 10 bases that match TRBD2. The CDR3 is made up of 14 amino acids. J was trimmed by 4 bases and V by 2 bases; bases with no gene match: 2. For the CDR3, the DNA is TGTGCCAGCAGTTTAAGCGGGAGGGGTTACGAGCAGTACTTC. This codes for CASSLSGRGYEQYF.

This clonotype occurred a few times. The rearrangement links TRBV27 to TRBJ2-6; D is unresolved. V was cut by 7 bases and J by 2 bases, with 12 bases left in between. In germline, CDR1 is MNHEY, CDR2 SMNVEV (reference sequence). There are 15 residues in the CDR3. CDR3 nucleotides: TGTGCCAGCACCCGAGGTGTGACTGGGGCCAACGTCCTGACTTTC. Translated, it gives CASTRGVTGANVLTF.

The V gene is TRBV10-3, the J gene TRBJ2-7; 9 bases align to TRBD2. The V gene's germline CDR1 is ENHRY and CDR2 SYGVKD. V was clipped by 2 bases and J by 7 bases; unmatched bases: 12. There are 16 residues in the CDR3. CDR3 region: CAISEDTSGYRAEQYF. The CDR3 DNA sequence: TGTGCCATCAGTGAGGACACTAGCGGGTACCGGGCGGAGCAGTACTTC.